This T cell receptor beta chain was identified during a study of cytomegalovirus exposure and HLA in healthy donors (dated by TCRdb to about 2017). Regarding the study in general: An earlier analysis of approximately 640 of the donors reported more than 250 Gb of sequence data and approximately 110 million unique TCR beta sequences from around 200 million T cells. About 280 gigabases of sequencing data and around 80 million unique TCR sequences made up an early release that covered several hundred HLA-typed donors. Among the roughly 400 genotyped donors, 75% to 90% belonged to the genetic ancestry cluster associated with self-reported Caucasian donors. The study aimed to test whether cataloging public T cell receptors could reveal signatures of past pathogen exposure. The study profiled the T cell repertoires of hundreds of subjects by immunosequencing and related them to cytomegalovirus serostatus. Along with the roughly 670-subject first cohort, a separate validation cohort of some 130 different subjects was used. The study combined high-throughput TCR immunosequencing, statistical association of individual TCRs with disease status, and machine learning to predict cytomegalovirus infection status. To study patterns of TCR occurrence, a later analysis re-analyzed previously published TCR beta repertoires from more than 550 donors and added high-resolution HLA genotyping. In the later analysis, no new phenotypic data were used to find candidate immune exposures; instead, reliance was placed on TCR beta sequences and their occurrence across donors. To decide whether each TCR beta V gene segment behaved as functional or pseudogenic, an earlier analysis of approximately 590 of the donors relied on high-throughput TCR beta sequencing. Donor age, sex, ethnicity and CMV serostatus were compiled alongside the repertoire data. In a later genetic analysis, genome-wide SNP genotypes for 398 of the 666 donors were used, and that subset was treated as a discovery cohort. All discovery cohort repertoires had been generated on a single sequencing platform. Class I and class II HLA loci were covered by the typing at four-digit resolution. The number of donors typed differed by locus, with about 620-630 for A, B, C, DRB1 and DQB1, around 500 for DQA1, approximately 580 for DPA1, and some 440 for DPB1. Several DR-DQ haplotypes were treated as single units for association and clustering because of strong linkage in the cohort. Across 398 genotyped donors of the cohort, an average of about 240,000 unique TCR beta nucleotide sequences per donor were sequenced, and roughly 17% of those sequences were non-productive. Overall study outcomes, separate from this receptor: A group of highly shared sequence variants was considered likely to be a technical artifact of the sequencing pipeline. An association between a missense DCLRE1C variant and V-gene and J-gene trimming of TCR beta chains was found in a later genetic analysis and replicated in an independent cohort. Some IMGT-functional V segments, including TRBV6-2 and TRBV6-3, could not be distinguished by the 87-base-pair reads and were therefore excluded. According to the authors, the approach could potentially be generalized to other disease states and immunological phenotypes. A later analysis found that HLA-associated TCR beta chains were more clonally expanded and had lower generation probabilities than equally common non-associated chains. According to a later analysis, parvovirus B19, influenza, CMV and Epstein-Barr virus appeared linked to several top co-occurrence clusters. Sequencing depth was assumed to be roughly uniform across donors in the presence/absence analyses, though that assumption may not hold. In both the original and validation cohorts, the classifier was reported to diagnose cytomegalovirus status with high specificity and sensitivity. Only TCR beta chains were sequenced in this cohort, and the absence of alpha or paired-chain data limited detectable features. In the study, around 150 TCR beta chains were listed as associated with cytomegalovirus. Most TCR sequences were seen in very few donors, while some public TCRs were found in many individuals. The only immune exposure information available for the cohort was CMV serostatus. According to a later analysis, most CMV-associated TCR beta chains appeared to be HLA-restricted, and the HLA associations seemed to be driven largely by CMV exposure. In an earlier analysis of a few hundred of the donors, most TCR beta V segments were observed in productive rearrangements about 90% or about 30% of the time, broadly matching IMGT annotations. Seventeen rarely observed V segments, including chromosome 9 orphons, were excluded from the earlier analysis of about 500 of the donors because counts were too low. In vitro tests confirmed that three of the cytomegalovirus-associated TCR beta chains recognize cytomegalovirus antigens. According to a later analysis, TCR association rates differed among HLA loci, with DRB1 alleles showing the most associated TCRs and HLA-C alleles showing the fewest. A further reported finding was that TCR beta sequences accurately predicted the HLA-A and HLA-B alleles for most subjects in the first cohort. Specific HLA alleles were associated with 15,000 to 20,000 TCR beta sequences at a false discovery rate of 0.05 in a later analysis. Linkage disequilibrium might explain the correlated functional status among segregating V segments, but an unknown experimental factor could not be ruled out. A later genetic analysis reported fewer N-insertions in productive TCRs among donors in an Asian-associated ancestry cluster than the approximately 700-donor mean. When HLA alleles, especially DR and DQ, strongly co-occurred, attributing TCR associations to individual alleles was difficult. Because some donors lacked HLA typing at each locus, the association tests relied only on the typed subset.

Libraries were prepared through the immunoSEQ multiplex PCR assay. A mixture of 60 forward primers for TCR Vbeta segments and 13 reverse primers for TCR Jbeta segments was used in the multiplex PCR. Amplification of the CDR3 region of rearranged TCR beta genes was performed with a multiplex PCR assay on genomic DNA. The amplified TCR beta libraries were sequenced on the Illumina HiSeq System as 87-base-pair reads. As for the original processing: In a later analysis, tens of millions of unique TCR beta chains were counted across the roughly 700 repertoires, and around 10 million of these chains were shared by at least two donors. Raw reads were error-corrected and collapsed into unique sequences with a nearest-neighbor algorithm that merged closely related sequences to remove PCR and sequencing errors. To assign V, D and J gene segments, CDR3 sequences were aligned to IMGT reference sequences. For a sequence to be retained, a match of at least six nucleotides to both a V gene segment and a J gene segment was required. Rearrangements were called productive when the CDR3 lacked stop codons and stayed in frame with V and J; all others were non-productive. Following IMGT convention, CDR3 was defined as the stretch from the second conserved V-encoded cysteine up to the conserved J-encoded phenylalanine. In an earlier analysis of approximately 590 of the donors, sequences lacking an unambiguous match to a single V gene segment were excluded. In an earlier analysis of approximately 610 of the donors, V segments were called functional above 56.7% productive rearrangements and were called segregating when the between-donor standard deviation exceeded 5%. A statistical classification framework was developed to diagnose cytomegalovirus status using the catalog of TCR beta chain sequences. A later analysis assigned V and J genes by comparing TCR nucleotide sequences with IMGT/GENE-DB human TR gene sequences. Using the TCRdist pipeline, a later analysis assigned CDR3 sequences along with most-parsimonious VDJ recombination scenarios. In a later analysis, each TCR beta chain was defined by its CDR3 amino acid sequence together with its V-gene family, and reads lacking a unique V-gene family were excluded. To address suspected cross-contamination and a sequencing artifact, a later analysis removed 450 to 700 highly shared, low-generation-probability nucleotide sequences. In a later analysis, a clonal expansion index was calculated for each public chain from normalized within-repertoire ranks of inferred template counts. Generation probabilities in a later analysis came from a VDJ recombination model fitted to out-of-frame rearrangements, and those results were checked against IGoR. A later analysis scored TCR-TCR, TCR-HLA and TCR-CMV co-occurrence with hypergeometric tests, applying a repertoire-size bias correction to TCR pairs. A later analysis estimated false discovery rates by permuting HLA or CMV assignments 20 times. A later analysis grouped co-occurring TCRs with DBSCAN, adding TCRdist sequence similarity when clustering within HLA-allele-positive subsets. Repertoires with fewer than 30,000 or more than 120,000 public chains, plus five repertoires with anomalous nucleotide sharing, were excluded from co-occurrence clustering. Here the immuneACCESS table is served through TCRdb, limited to in-frame sequences with V and J called. Missing clones are a known gap in these copies; in checked studies unresolved V genes cover under half, and the rest lacks a known reason. V and J calls and clone size follow that table, whereas D and trimming were derived from the DNA. For this sample, the table gives roughly 41,000 clones. The top ten constitute 0.9% to 1.2% of the sample.

In total, about 650 healthy bone marrow donors made up the cohort. Cohort members were all nominally healthy when sampled, although unrecorded immune exposures were likely present. The donor tested CMV seronegative and was one of the 352 seronegative cohort members. A peripheral blood sample was collected from each donor, and TCR beta sequencing was performed on peripheral blood mononuclear cells. Genomic DNA extraction from the blood cell samples was performed with the Qiagen DNeasy Blood Extraction Kit. V is cut by 2 bases and J by 4 bases, and the space between the germline ends is 11 bases. The CDR3 has 14 amino acids, counting the end cysteine and phenylalanine. Only the CDR3 region is kept as DNA, spanning 42 bases read in frame from base 1. Looking up the germline V gene yields CDR1 SNHLY and CDR2 FYNNEI. About this clone: Its antigen is still unknown.

The clonotype was recovered from a woman between 40 and 55 years old in good health and CMV-seronegative. The sample taken for sequencing was PBMCs. The rearranged segments are TRBV2 and TRBJ1-1; the best D guess is TRBD1, with 6 bases matching. CDR3 region: CASSERQAGTEAFF. Read as DNA, the sequence is TGTGCCAGCAGTGAAAGACAGGCGGGCACTGAAGCTTTCTTT. This CDR3, with the reference TRBV2 and TRBJ1-1 proteins standing in past its ends, gives the full variable domain EPEVTQTPSHQVTQMGQEVILRCVPISNHLYFYWYRQILGQKVEFLVSFYNNEISEKSEIFDDQFSVERPDGSNFTLKIRSTKLEDSAMYFCASSERQAGTEAFFGQGTRLTVV.